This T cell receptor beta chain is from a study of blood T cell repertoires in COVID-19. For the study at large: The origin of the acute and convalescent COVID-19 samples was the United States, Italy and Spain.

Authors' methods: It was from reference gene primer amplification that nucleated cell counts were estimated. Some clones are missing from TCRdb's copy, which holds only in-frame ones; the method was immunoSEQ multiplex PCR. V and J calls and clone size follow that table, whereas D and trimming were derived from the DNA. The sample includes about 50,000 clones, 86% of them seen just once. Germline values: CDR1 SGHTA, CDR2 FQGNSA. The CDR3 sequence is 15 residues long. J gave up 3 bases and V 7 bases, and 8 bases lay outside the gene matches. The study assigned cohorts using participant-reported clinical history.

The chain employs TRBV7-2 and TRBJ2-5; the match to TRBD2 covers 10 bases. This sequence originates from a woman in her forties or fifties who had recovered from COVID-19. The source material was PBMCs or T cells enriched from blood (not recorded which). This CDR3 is CASTQNGLAEETQYF. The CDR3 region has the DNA TGTGCCAGCACCCAGAACGGACTAGCGGAAGAGACCCAGTACTTC.